This TCR beta chain was obtained from a study of cytomegalovirus exposure and HLA in healthy donors (dated by TCRdb to 2016 to 2017). Study-level background: According to a later analysis, one platform produced both the roughly 110 validation repertoires and the 670 or so repertoires of the first cohort. The study combined high-throughput TCR immunosequencing, statistical association of individual TCRs with disease status, and machine learning to predict cytomegalovirus infection status. A separate validation cohort of over 95 different subjects was used in addition to the roughly 670-subject first cohort. The study aimed to test whether cataloging public T cell receptors could reveal signatures of past pathogen exposure.

The donors were included in the validation cohort of some 120 subjects, a group kept apart from the roughly 670-subject first cohort. Results and caveats for the whole study, not just this receptor: In vitro tests confirmed that a few of the cytomegalovirus-associated TCR beta chains recognize cytomegalovirus antigens. According to the authors, the approach could potentially be generalized to other disease states and immunological phenotypes. While some public TCRs were present in many individuals, most TCR sequences turned up only very rarely across donors. The study gave a list of some 150 TCR beta chains associated with cytomegalovirus. A later analysis found that TCRs clustered in the first cohort also tended to co-occur in the roughly 120 validation repertoires, with 94% of cluster scores above 0. The validation cohort had no HLA typing available for a later analysis, so co-occurrence within that cohort was assessed over all 120 or so repertoires. In both the original and validation cohorts, the classifier was reported to diagnose cytomegalovirus status with high specificity and sensitivity.

Regarding this clone: Its specific antigen is unknown. Per-base qualities were not stored, and no clone one base away is much larger.

To prepare the library, the immunoSEQ multiplex PCR assay was applied. The original pipeline was this. A statistical classification framework was built to diagnose cytomegalovirus status from the catalog of TCR beta chain sequences. TCRdb provides this immuneACCESS table in a form limited to in-frame rearrangements. Some clones are lacking; in checked studies, under half of them reflect an unresolved V gene, and why the rest are absent is not known. The V and J calls and the clone size are those of that table, but D and trimming were determined from the DNA. This sample comprises more than 110,000 clones, 70% to 90% of them detected only once. The ten top clones hold 2.9% of the sample. CDR1 and CDR2, looked up from the germline V gene, are MNHNS and SASEGT. Relative to germline, V is 4 bases shorter and J is 0 bases shorter, with 13 bases between their ends. Taken from cysteine to phenylalanine, the CDR3 has 16 residues. The read is trimmed to its CDR3 DNA, 48 bases read in frame from base 1.

The TCR was taken from a man younger than 35 in good health and CMV-seronegative. The chain joins TRBV6-1 to TRBJ1-5, with the D gene not confidently named. The material sequenced was PBMCs. The nucleotide sequence reads TGTGCCAGCAGTGTTCGGGGAGACTATAGCAATCAGCCCCAGCATTTT. Its protein is CASSVRGDYSNQPQHF.